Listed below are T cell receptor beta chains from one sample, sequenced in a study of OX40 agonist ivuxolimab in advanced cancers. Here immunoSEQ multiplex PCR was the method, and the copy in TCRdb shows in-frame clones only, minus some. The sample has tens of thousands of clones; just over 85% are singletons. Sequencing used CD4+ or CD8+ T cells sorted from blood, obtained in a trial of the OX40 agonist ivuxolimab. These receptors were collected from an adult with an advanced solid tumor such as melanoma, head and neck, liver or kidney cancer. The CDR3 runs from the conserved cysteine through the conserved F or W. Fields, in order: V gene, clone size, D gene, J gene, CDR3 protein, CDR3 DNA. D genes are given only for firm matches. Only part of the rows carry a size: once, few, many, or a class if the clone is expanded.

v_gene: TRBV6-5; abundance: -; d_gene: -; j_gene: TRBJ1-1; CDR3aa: CASSSPLGSPTEAFF; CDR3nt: TGTGCCAGCAGTTCACCGTTGGGGAGTCCCACTGAAGCTTTCTTT
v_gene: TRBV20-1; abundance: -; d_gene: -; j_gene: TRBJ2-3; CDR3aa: CSARVRHTQYF; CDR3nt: TGCAGTGCTAGAGTTCGCCATACGCAGTATTTT
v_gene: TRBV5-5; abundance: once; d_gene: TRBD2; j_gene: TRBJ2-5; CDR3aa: CASSLGLAGGETQYF; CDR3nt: TGTGCCAGCAGCTTGGGACTAGCGGGAGGAGAGACCCAGTACTTC
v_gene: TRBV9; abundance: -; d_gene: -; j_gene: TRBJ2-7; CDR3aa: CASSPGGGAEQYF; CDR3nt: TGTGCCAGCAGCCCCGGAGGGGGCGCCGAGCAGTACTTC
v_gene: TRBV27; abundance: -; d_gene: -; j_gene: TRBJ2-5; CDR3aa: CASSPDATYQETQYF; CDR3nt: TGTGCCAGCAGCCCGGACGCAACGTACCAAGAGACCCAGTACTTC
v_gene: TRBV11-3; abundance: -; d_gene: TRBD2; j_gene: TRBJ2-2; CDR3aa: CASSPSGGRSGELFF; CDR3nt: TGTGCCAGCAGCCCCTCGGGCGGGAGATCAGGGGAGCTGTTTTTT
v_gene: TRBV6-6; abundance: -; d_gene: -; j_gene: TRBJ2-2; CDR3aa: CASRRTGELFF; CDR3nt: TGTGCCAGCCGAAGAACCGGGGAGCTGTTTTTT
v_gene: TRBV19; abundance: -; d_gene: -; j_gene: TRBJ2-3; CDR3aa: CASSIGGGADTQYF; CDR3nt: TGTGCCAGTAGTATAGGCGGCGGGGCAGATACGCAGTATTTT
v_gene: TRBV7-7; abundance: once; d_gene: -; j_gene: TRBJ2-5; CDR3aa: CASSPPGSAETQYF; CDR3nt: TGTGCTAGCAGCCCGCCGGGGTCCGCGGAGACCCAGTACTTC
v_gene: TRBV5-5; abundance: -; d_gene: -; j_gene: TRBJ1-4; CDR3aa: CASSFVNEAGRFF; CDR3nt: TGTGCCAGCAGCTTCGTCAATGAAGCAGGGAGGTTTTTT
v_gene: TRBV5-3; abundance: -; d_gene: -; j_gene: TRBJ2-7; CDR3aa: CARSLVQDSYEQYF; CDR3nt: TGTGCCAGAAGCTTGGTTCAGGACTCCTACGAGCAGTACTTC
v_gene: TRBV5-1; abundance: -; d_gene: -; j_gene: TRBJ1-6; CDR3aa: CASSLGTTSPLHF; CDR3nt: TGCGCCAGCAGCTTGGGAACCACATCACCCCTCCACTTT
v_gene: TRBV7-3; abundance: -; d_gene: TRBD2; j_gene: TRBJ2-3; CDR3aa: CASSLTSGGPDTQYF; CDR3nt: TGTGCCAGCAGCTTGACTAGCGGGGGACCAGATACGCAGTATTTT
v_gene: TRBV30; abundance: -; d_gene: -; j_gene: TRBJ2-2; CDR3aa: CAWSVPWGAGELFF; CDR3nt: TGTGCCTGGAGTGTACCTTGGGGGGCCGGGGAGCTGTTTTTT
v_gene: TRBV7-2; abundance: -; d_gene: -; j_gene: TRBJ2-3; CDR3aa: CASSLATNGDTQYF; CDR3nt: TGTGCCAGCAGCTTAGCCACGAACGGAGATACGCAGTATTTT
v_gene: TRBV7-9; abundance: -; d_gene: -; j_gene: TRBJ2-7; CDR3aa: CASSGTASYEQYF; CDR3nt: TGTGCCAGCAGCGGGACGGCGTCCTACGAGCAGTACTTC
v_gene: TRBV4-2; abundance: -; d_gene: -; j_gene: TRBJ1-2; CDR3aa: CASSQDLRRGYTF; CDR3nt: TGTGCCAGCAGCCAAGATCTTAGACGGGGCTACACCTTC
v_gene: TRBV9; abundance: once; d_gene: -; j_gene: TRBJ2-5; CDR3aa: CASSVFADPGETQYF; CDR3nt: TGTGCCAGCAGCGTATTTGCCGACCCGGGGGAGACCCAGTACTTC
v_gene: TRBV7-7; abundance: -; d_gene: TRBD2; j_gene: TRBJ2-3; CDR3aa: CASIRTGVGTSGGAGSTDTQYF; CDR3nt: TGTGCCAGCATCCGCACGGGAGTCGGGACTAGCGGGGGGGCAGGTAGCACAGATACGCAGTATTTT
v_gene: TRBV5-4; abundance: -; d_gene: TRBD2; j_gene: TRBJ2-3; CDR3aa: CAGGSPSTDTQYF; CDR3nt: TGTGCGGGGGGGTCCCCTAGCACAGATACGCAGTATTTT
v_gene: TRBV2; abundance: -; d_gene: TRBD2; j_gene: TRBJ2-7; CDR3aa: CASSAGTSASYEQYF; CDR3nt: TGTGCCAGCAGTGCGGGGACTAGCGCCTCCTACGAGCAGTACTTC
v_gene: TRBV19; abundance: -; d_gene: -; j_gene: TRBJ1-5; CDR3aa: CASSRDRLGPQHF; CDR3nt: TGTGCCAGTAGTAGGGACCGACTAGGGCCCCAGCATTTT
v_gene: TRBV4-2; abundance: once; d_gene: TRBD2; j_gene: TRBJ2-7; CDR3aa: CASSQDAGSGSSYEQYF; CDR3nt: TGTGCCAGCAGCCAAGATGCGGGGAGCGGGAGTTCCTACGAGCAGTACTTC
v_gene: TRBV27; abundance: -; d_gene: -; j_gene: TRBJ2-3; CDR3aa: CASRVGGPTDTQYF; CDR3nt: TGTGCCAGCAGGGTAGGCGGCCCGACAGATACGCAGTATTTT
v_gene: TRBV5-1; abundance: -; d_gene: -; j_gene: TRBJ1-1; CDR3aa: CASSFGEGFPEAFF; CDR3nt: TGCGCCAGCAGCTTTGGAGAGGGGTTCCCTGAAGCTTTCTTT
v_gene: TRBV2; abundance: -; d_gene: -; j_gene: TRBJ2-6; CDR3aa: CASSEDNSGANVLTF; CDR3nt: TGTGCCAGCAGTGAAGATAATTCTGGGGCCAACGTCCTGACTTTC
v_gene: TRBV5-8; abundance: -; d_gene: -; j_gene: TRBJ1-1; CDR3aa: CASSPLNTEAFF; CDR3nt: TGTGCCAGCAGTCCTCTGAACACTGAAGCTTTCTTT
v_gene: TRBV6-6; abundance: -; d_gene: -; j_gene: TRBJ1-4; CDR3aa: CASSYPTAATNEKLFF; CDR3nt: TGTGCCAGCAGTTACCCTACGGCTGCAACTAATGAAAAACTGTTTTTT
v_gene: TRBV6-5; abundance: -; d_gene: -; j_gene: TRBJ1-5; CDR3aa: CASSSGRGDSNQPQHF; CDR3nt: TGTGCCAGCAGTTCGGGGAGGGGGGACAGCAATCAGCCCCAGCATTTT
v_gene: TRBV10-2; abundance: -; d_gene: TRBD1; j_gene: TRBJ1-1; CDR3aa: CASRLQGGSTEAFF; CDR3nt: TGCGCCAGCAGATTGCAGGGGGGGAGCACTGAAGCTTTCTTT
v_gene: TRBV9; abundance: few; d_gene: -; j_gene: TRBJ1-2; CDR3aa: CASSVGGSDGYTF; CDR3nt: TGTGCCAGCAGCGTAGGGGGTAGCGATGGCTACACCTTC
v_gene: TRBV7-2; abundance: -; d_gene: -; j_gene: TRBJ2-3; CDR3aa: CASSLTQSTDTQYF; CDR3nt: TGTGCCAGCAGCTTAACACAGAGCACAGATACGCAGTATTTT
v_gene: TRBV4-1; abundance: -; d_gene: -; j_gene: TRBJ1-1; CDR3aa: CASSRRLANTEAFF; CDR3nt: TGCGCCAGCAGCCGCCGCCTGGCGAACACTGAAGCTTTCTTT
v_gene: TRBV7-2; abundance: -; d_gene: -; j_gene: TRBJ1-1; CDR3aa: CASSLGGVTEAFF; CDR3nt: TGTGCCAGCAGCTTAGGAGGGGTAACTGAAGCTTTCTTT
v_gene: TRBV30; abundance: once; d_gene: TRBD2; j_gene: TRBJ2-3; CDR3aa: CAWSWGGSTDTQYF; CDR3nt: TGTGCCTGGAGTTGGGGGGGTAGCACAGATACGCAGTATTTT
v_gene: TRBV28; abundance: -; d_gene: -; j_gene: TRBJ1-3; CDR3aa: CASTRTSSGNTIYF; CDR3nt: TGTGCCAGCACCAGAACGAGCTCTGGAAACACCATATATTTT
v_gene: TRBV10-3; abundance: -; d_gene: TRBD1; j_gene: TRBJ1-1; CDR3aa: CATGGQGGNTEAFF; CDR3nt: TGTGCCACCGGGGGACAGGGAGGAAACACTGAAGCTTTCTTT
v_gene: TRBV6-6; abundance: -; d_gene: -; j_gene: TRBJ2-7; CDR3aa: CASSPGTSEQYF; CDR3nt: TGTGCCAGCAGTCCGGGGACGTCTGAGCAGTACTTC
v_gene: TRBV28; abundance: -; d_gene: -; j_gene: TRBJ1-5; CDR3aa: CASSPPLGEPQHF; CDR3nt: TGTGCCAGCAGCCCGCCCCTAGGGGAGCCCCAGCATTTT
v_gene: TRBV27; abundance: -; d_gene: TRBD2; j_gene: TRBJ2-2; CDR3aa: CASGTSGRNTGELFF; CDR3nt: TGTGCCAGCGGGACTAGCGGGAGAAACACCGGGGAGCTGTTTTTT
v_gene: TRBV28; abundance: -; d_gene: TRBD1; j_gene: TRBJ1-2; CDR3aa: CASRARDRGGYGYTF; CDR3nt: TGTGCCAGCAGGGCCCGGGACAGGGGTGGCTATGGCTACACCTTC
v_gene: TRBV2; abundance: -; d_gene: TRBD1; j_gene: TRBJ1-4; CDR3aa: CASRQGTGNEKLFF; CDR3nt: TGTGCCAGCAGACAGGGGACCGGTAATGAAAAACTGTTTTTT
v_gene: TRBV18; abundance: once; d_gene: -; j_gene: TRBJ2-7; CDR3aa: CASSQGVEQYF; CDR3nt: TGTGCCAGCTCACAAGGGGTAGAGCAGTACTTC
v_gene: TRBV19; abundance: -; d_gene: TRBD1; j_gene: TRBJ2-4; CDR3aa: CASSTEGTGSNIQYF; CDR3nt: TGTGCCAGTAGTACGGAGGGGACAGGGAGTAACATTCAGTACTTC
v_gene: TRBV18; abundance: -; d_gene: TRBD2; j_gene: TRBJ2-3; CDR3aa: CASSPLSGRGEDTQYF; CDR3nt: TGTGCCAGCTCACCCCTTAGCGGGAGGGGGGAAGATACGCAGTATTTT
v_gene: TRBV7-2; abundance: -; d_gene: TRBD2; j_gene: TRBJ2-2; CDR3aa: CASSPRGVAVMRGTGELFF; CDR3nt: TGTGCCAGCAGCCCCCGGGGGGTAGCGGTGATGAGGGGCACCGGGGAGCTGTTTTTT
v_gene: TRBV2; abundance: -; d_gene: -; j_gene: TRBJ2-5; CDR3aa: CASTIEDLRVQETQYF; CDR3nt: TGTGCCAGCACCATTGAGGACCTACGCGTCCAAGAGACCCAGTACTTC
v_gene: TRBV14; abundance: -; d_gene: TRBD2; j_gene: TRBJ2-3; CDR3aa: CASSQIAGAGDTQYF; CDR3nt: TGTGCCAGCAGCCAGATAGCGGGGGCAGGGGATACGCAGTATTTT
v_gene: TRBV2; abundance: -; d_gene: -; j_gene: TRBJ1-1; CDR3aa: CASKGGARNTEAFF; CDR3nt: TGTGCCAGCAAAGGGGGGGCTCGGAACACTGAAGCTTTCTTT
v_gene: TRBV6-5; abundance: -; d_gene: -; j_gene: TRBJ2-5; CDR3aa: CASSGQRETQYF; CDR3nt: TGTGCCAGCAGTGGGCAGCGGGAGACCCAGTACTTC
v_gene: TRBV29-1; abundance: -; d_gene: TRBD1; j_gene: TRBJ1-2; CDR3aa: CSAGQADYGYTF; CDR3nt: TGCAGCGCCGGACAGGCCGACTATGGCTACACCTTC
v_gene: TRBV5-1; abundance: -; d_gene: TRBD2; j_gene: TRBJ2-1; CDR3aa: CASSGKSGSYNEQFF; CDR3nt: TGCGCCAGCAGCGGGAAAAGCGGGAGTTACAATGAGCAGTTCTTC
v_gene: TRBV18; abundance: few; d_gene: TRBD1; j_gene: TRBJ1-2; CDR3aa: CASSAGGEGTGYTF; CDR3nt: TGTGCCAGCTCAGCAGGGGGCGAAGGTACTGGCTACACCTTC
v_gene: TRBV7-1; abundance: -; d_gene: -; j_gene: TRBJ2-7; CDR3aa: CASSPRGESSYEQYF; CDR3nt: TGTGCCAGCAGCCCCAGGGGGGAATCCTCCTACGAGCAGTACTTC
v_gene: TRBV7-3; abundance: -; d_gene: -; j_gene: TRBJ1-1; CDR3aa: CASSSGPGGTEAFF; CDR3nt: TGTGCCAGCAGCTCCGGACCGGGGGGGACTGAAGCTTTCTTT
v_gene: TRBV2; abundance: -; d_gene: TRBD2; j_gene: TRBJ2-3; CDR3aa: CASTSRTSGSTDTQYF; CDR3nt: TGTGCCAGCACCTCACGGACTAGCGGGAGTACAGATACGCAGTATTTT
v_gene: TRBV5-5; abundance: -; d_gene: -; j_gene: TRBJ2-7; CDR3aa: CASSFRGLSSYEQYF; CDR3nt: TGTGCCAGCAGCTTCCGGGGCCTTAGCTCCTACGAGCAGTACTTC